This T cell receptor beta chain stems from a study of blood T cell repertoires in COVID-19. Trimming took off 6 bases at V and 0 bases at J, with 5 bases between the two ends. The V gene's germline CDR1 is WSHSY and CDR2 SAAADI. There are 13 residues in the CDR3. In the authors' methods: The assay estimated nucleated cells by amplifying reference gene primers. The table came from immunoSEQ multiplex PCR; TCRdb's copy has only in-frame clones and leaves some out. Clone size and the V and J calls come from that table; the DNA yielded D and trimming. The table has about 150,000 clones, roughly 80% seen once.

The chain couples TRBV10-2 to TRBJ2-2, with D unresolved. This sequence was found in a man aged 18 to 29 with active or convalescent COVID-19. The sequenced material came from peripheral blood. The chain's CDR3 is CASRLTNTGELFF. CDR3 nucleotide sequence: TGCGCCAGCAGACTAACGAACACCGGGGAGCTGTTTTTT.